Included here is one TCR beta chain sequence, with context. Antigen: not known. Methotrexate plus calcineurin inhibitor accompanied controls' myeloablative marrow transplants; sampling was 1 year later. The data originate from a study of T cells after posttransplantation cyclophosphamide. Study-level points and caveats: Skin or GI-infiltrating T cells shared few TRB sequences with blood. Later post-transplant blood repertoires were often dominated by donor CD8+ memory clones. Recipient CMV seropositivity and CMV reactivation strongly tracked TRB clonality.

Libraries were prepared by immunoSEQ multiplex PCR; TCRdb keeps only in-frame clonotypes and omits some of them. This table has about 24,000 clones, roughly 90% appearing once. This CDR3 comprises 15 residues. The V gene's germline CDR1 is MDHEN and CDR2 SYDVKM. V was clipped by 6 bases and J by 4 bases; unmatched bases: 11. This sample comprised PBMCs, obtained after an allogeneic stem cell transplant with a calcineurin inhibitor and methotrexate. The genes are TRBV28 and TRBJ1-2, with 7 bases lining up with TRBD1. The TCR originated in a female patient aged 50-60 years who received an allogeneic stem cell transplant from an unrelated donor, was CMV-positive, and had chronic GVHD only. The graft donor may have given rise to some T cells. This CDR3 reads CASRAQGTFSYGYTF. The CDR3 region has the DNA TGTGCCAGCAGAGCACAGGGGACCTTCAGCTATGGCTACACCTTC.